The present T cell receptor beta chain was sequenced within a study of blood T cell repertoires in COVID-19. Germline CDR1 reads SNHLY; CDR2 reads FYNNEI. Trimming left V 8 bases short and J 3 bases short, with 11 bases between. This CDR3 has 12 amino acids. The protocol was immunoSEQ multiplex PCR, while the TCRdb copy is restricted to in-frame clones and leaves out a portion. The sample holds 300,000 to 400,000 clones; around 88% are singletons and the top ten take almost 3%. The sequence derives from a man aged 25 to 45 with active or convalescent COVID-19. The specimen sequenced was peripheral blood. This chain joins TRBV2 and TRBJ2-7; TRBD1 might be the D (5 bases). CDR3 sequence reads: CASHDRFYEQYF. The CDR3 coding sequence is TGTGCCAGCCATGACAGATTCTACGAGCAGTACTTC.